This record concerns one TCR beta chain sequence. Additional DNA sequences in this sample encode the identical CDR3. This sample is part of a study of T cell changes during pregnancy in multiple sclerosis. The repertoire was sequenced with immunoSEQ multiplex PCR; TCRdb's copy has only in-frame clones and lacks some. The repertoire holds over 50,000 clones, with around nine tenths as singletons. This CDR3 is 12 amino acids long. The germline CDR1 and CDR2 sequences are KGHSH and LQKENI. Trimming pared 6 bases from V and 1 base from J, leaving 6 bases between. The clonotype comes from a female donor with multiple sclerosis, enrolled in a pregnancy study. The chain couples TRBV18 to TRBJ2-5; D is perhaps TRBD1 (5 bases). This material consisted of CD4+ T cells from peripheral blood mononuclear cells, taken in the third trimester of pregnancy. Here the CDR3 reads CASSDTQETQYF. The CDR3 nucleotides are TGTGCCAGCTCGGACACCCAAGAGACCCAGTACTTC. The variable domain in full, completed from reference TRBV18 and TRBJ2-5, reads NAGVMQNPRHLVRRRGQEARLRCSPMKGHSHVYWYRQLPEEGLKFMVYLQKENIIDESGMPKERFSAEFPKEGPSILRIQQVVRGDSAAYFCASSDTQETQYFGPGTRLLVL.